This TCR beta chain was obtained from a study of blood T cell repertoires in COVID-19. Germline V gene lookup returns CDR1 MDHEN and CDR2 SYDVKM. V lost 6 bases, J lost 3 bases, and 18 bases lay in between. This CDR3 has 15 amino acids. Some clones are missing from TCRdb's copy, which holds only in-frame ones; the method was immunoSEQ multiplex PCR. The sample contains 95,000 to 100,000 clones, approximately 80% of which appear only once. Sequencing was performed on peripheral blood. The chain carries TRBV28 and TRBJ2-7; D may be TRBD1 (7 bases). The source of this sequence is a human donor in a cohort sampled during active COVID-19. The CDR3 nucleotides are TGTGCCAGCAGCCACGCCGCGCAGGGGGGCTACGAGCAGTACTTC. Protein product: CASSHAAQGGYEQYF.